One sample yielded the 25 T cell receptor beta chains listed below, sequenced in a study of beta chain features in type 1 diabetes. Overall study results and limits: Researchers report that Type 1 diabetes patients had moderately but significantly shorter TCRB CDR3s across all four CD4+ subsets.

The whole isolated RNA underwent reverse transcription, so sequencing captured expressed TCRB transcripts. The assay was immunoSEQ multiplex PCR, and TCRdb's table has in-frame clones only and misses some. This sample has about 160,000 clones; about 9.4% occur once, and the top ten carry more than 0.4%. Their cognate antigens are unknown. The specimen sequenced was central memory CD4+ T cells from blood. The source is a man aged 30-40 years with type 1 diabetes.

This chain uses TRBV21-1 with TRBJ2-3; the table's D call of TRBD1 was not tested on the DNA. TRBV21-1 is a documented pseudogene. The CDR3 extends over 16 amino acids. DNA for the CDR3: TGTGCCAGCAGCAGCCCGGGACAGAGACGACCAGATACGCAGTATTTT. Translated: CASSSPGQRRPDTQYF.

In nucleotides, the CDR3 is TGTGCCAGCAGTTTACCGTCCGCGGGAGGTACCGTCCACTACGAGCAGTACTTC. Translation: CASSLPSAGGTVHYEQYF. The chain is built from TRBV28 and TRBJ2-7; 8 bases line up with TRBD2. Germline assignment: CDR1 MDHEN and CDR2 SYDVKM. Trimming removed 2 bases from V and 3 bases from J; junction bases left unmatched: 15. The CDR3 totals 18 residues.

The chain links TRBV28 to TRBJ2-2; no clear D. This CDR3 is 15 amino acids long. V lost 2 bases, J lost 6 bases, and 13 bases lay in between. The germline CDR1 and CDR2 sequences are MDHEN and SYDVKM. The chain's CDR3 is CASSLNLHSSGELFF. The DNA of the CDR3 is TGTGCCAGCAGTTTAAATTTGCACTCCTCCGGGGAGCTGTTTTTT.

The gene calls are TRBV6-6 and TRBJ2-5, with 8 bases fitting TRBD2. Per the germline V gene, CDR1 is MNHNY and CDR2 is SVGAGI (reference sequence). CDR3 size: 14 residues. Trimming cost V 4 bases and J 1 base; bases outside gene matches: 2. CDR3 protein: CASSSSGGQETQYF. The CDR3 DNA is TGTGCCAGCAGTTCGAGCGGGGGCCAAGAGACCCAGTACTTC.

This clone turned up a few times. The chain links TRBV19 to TRBJ1-1; unclear D gene. Trimming shortened V by 3 bases and J by 5 bases, and 4 bases separated the two germline ends. Germline values: CDR1 LNHDA, CDR2 SQIVND (reference sequence). This CDR3 spans 11 amino acids. The CDR3 protein is CASSMRTEAFF. In nucleotides, the CDR3 is TGTGCCAGTAGTATGCGAACTGAAGCTTTCTTT.

This chain uses TRBV9 with TRBJ2-1; 14 nucleotides line up with TRBD2. Germline V lookup: CDR1 SGDLS, CDR2 YYNGEE. After removal of 2 bases from V and 10 bases from J, the junction contained 8 bases not matched to a gene. The CDR3 runs 16 residues. CDR3 in amino acids: CASSVGTSGSWEEQFF. CDR3 DNA sequence: TGTGCCAGCAGCGTCGGGACTAGCGGGAGCTGGGAGGAGCAGTTCTTC.

This clone appeared a few times. This chain uses TRBV6-5 with TRBJ2-2, with a possible D match to TRBD1 (6 bases). CDR1 MNHEY and CDR2 SVGAGI come from the germline V gene. V was trimmed by 6 bases and J by 7 bases, leaving 15 bases between them. The CDR3 has 14 residues. Here the CDR3 DNA reads TGTGCCAGCAGAGGACAGAAGAGGGGCGGGGAGCTGTTTTTT. It is translated as CASRGQKRGGELFF.

The chain links TRBV7-2 to TRBJ1-2; 12 nucleotides match TRBD1. V shed 5 bases and J 6 bases; nucleotides not matched to a gene: 13. CDR3 length: 17 residues. Germline V gene sequence: CDR1 SGHTA, CDR2 FQGNSA. The CDR3 here is CASSPRRPGTGGNGYTF. The CDR3 coding sequence is TGTGCCAGCAGCCCCCGTCGACCCGGGACAGGGGGCAATGGCTACACCTTC.

The J gene is TRBJ2-7, the V gene TRBV7-9; 9 bases map to TRBD2. J lost 4 bases, V lost 1 base, and 5 bases had no gene match. Germline CDR1 and CDR2: SEHNR and FQNEAQ (reference sequence). The CDR3 has 15 amino acids. The CDR3 bases are TGTGCCAGCAGCTTAGTGAGCGGGAGGAGTTACGAGCAGTACTTC. This translates into CASSLVSGRSYEQYF.

The J gene is TRBJ1-1, the V gene TRBV7-8, with D possibly matching TRBD1 (5 bases). This CDR3 region has 14 residues. V lost 1 base, J lost 4 bases, and 10 bases lay in between. Germline CDR1 and CDR2: SGHVS and FQNEAQ. This chain's CDR3 is CASSLEGGATEAFF. CDR3 in DNA: TGTGCCAGCAGCTTAGAGGGAGGGGCCACTGAAGCTTTCTTT.

V usage is TRBV30 and J usage is TRBJ2-7, with TRBD1 matching over 7 bases. V gave up 4 bases and J gave up 2 bases; unmatched junction bases: 5. This CDR3 has 13 amino acids. Germline V gene lookup returns CDR1 GTSNPN and CDR2 SVGIG (reference sequence). The CDR3 loop is CAWTGTATYEQYF. The CDR3 nucleotides are TGTGCCTGGACGGGGACAGCTACCTACGAGCAGTACTTC.

The rearrangement joins TRBV10-3 to TRBJ2-1; TRBD2 matches at 12 bases. The J segment lost 6 bases and the V segment lost 4 bases, leaving 22 bases of the junction unmatched. This CDR3 has 21 amino acids. In germline, CDR1 is ENHRY, CDR2 SYGVKD. The CDR3 reads CAISAWGQPGTSGHVANEQFF. For the CDR3, the DNA is TGTGCCATCAGTGCCTGGGGTCAGCCTGGGACTAGCGGGCATGTCGCCAATGAGCAGTTCTTC.

The chain links TRBV6-5 to TRBJ2-1, with 7 bases aligning to TRBD1. This CDR3 contains 14 residues. V dropped 4 bases and J dropped 9; count of bases not matched to a gene: 9. Germline V gene data show CDR1 as MNHEY and CDR2 as SVGAGI. DNA for the CDR3: TGTGCCAGCAGTTTCGACAGGGTTTACGGTGAGCAGTTCTTC. Its protein is CASSFDRVYGEQFF.

The chain combines TRBV7-8 with TRBJ2-7; 7 bases align to TRBD2. CDR1 and CDR2 from the germline V gene are SGHVS and FQNEAQ. The CDR3 runs 15 residues. J was trimmed by 2 bases and V by 5 bases; bases with no gene match: 9. CDR3 bases: TGTGCCAGCAGCGGGTTAACTAGCGTCGCCTACGAGCAGTACTTC. Translating gives CASSGLTSVAYEQYF.

This clone has just a few counts. The rearrangement uses TRBV14 and TRBJ2-2; 8 bases agree with TRBD1. Per the germline V gene, CDR1 is SGHDN and CDR2 is FVKESK. V lost 2 bases and J lost 0; bases outside the gene matches: 8. CDR3 length equals 18 residues. The CDR3 sequence is CASSQHTGQGPNTGELFF. CDR3 in DNA: TGTGCCAGCAGCCAACACACCGGACAGGGACCGAACACCGGGGAGCTGTTTTTT.

The chain has TRBV5-1 and TRBJ2-3, with 7 bases that match TRBD2. The germline gives CDR1 SGHRS, CDR2 YFSETQ. After removal of 5 bases from V and 1 base from J, the junction contained 7 bases not matched to a gene. The CDR3 contains 15 residues. The chain's CDR3 is CASRKGAGGTDTQYF. The CDR3 DNA reads as TGCGCCAGCAGAAAGGGCGCGGGAGGCACAGATACGCAGTATTTT.

This sequence joins TRBV4-2 and TRBJ2-1; D might be TRBD2 (7 bases). The CDR3 is made up of 13 amino acids. Germline-derived CDR1 and CDR2 are LGHNA and YNFKEQ. V lost 5 bases and J lost 10, with 15 bases in between. CDR3 residues: CASSFAGAREQFF. CDR3 coding DNA: TGTGCCAGCAGCTTTGCGGGGGCCAGGGAGCAGTTCTTC.

Only a few counts were recorded for this clone. V and J are TRBV4-3 and TRBJ2-1; 8 bases align to TRBD1. The CDR3 is made up of 19 amino acids. Germline lookup yields CDR1 LGHNA and CDR2 YSLEER. With V trimmed by 0 bases and J by 4 bases, 14 bases remained unmatched. CDR3 bases: TGCGCCAGCAGCCAAGATTTGTTCAGGGGGCGGTCGGTGTACAATGAGCAGTTCTTC. Translated, it gives CASSQDLFRGRSVYNEQFF.

This clone has more than one count but fewer than ten. V gene TRBV7-9 combines with J gene TRBJ2-7; no reliable D call. V lost 3 bases and J lost 7, with 10 bases in between. The germline CDR1 and CDR2 sequences are SEHNR and FQNEAQ (reference sequence). This CDR3 region has 12 residues. The CDR3 spells CASSFERREQYF. DNA for the CDR3: TGTGCCAGCAGCTTTGAGAGGAGAGAGCAGTACTTC.

The V gene is TRBV11-2, the J gene TRBJ2-1, with 9 bases aligning to TRBD2. V shed 5 bases and J 2 bases; nucleotides not matched to a gene: 4. The germline V gene has CDR1 SGHAT and CDR2 FQNNGV. CDR3 length: 15 residues. The CDR3 loop reads CASSELAGAYNEQFF. Here the CDR3 DNA reads TGTGCCAGCAGCGAGTTAGCGGGAGCCTACAATGAGCAGTTCTTC.

The chain uses TRBV19 and TRBJ1-5, with 8 bases aligning to TRBD1. The CDR3 sequence is 13 residues long. Germline lookup yields CDR1 LNHDA and CDR2 SQIVND (reference sequence). Unmatched junction bases numbered 5, after V lost 7 bases and J lost 6 bases. The chain's CDR3 is CASTDRGLQPQHF. As DNA, the CDR3 is TGTGCCAGTACCGACAGGGGACTTCAGCCCCAGCATTTT.

Of note for this clone: Other DNA sequences in this specimen translate into the identical CDR3. The chain links TRBV9 to TRBJ2-5; TRBD2 is a possible D gene (5 bases). This CDR3 is 12 amino acids long. V gave up 3 bases and J gave up 4 bases, with 7 bases separating them. Germline V lookup: CDR1 SGDLS, CDR2 YYNGEE. This CDR3 reads CASSAGGETQYF. The CDR3, as DNA: TGTGCCAGCAGCGCCGGAGGAGAGACCCAGTACTTC.

The chain carries TRBV2 and TRBJ2-7, with D tentatively TRBD1 (6 bases). V was pared by 5 bases and J by 3 bases, with 11 bases between. Germline loops: CDR1 SNHLY, CDR2 FYNNEI. This CDR3 is built from 13 residues. The CDR3 is CASSRTVNYEQYF. The CDR3 DNA follows: TGTGCCAGCAGTAGGACAGTGAACTACGAGCAGTACTTC.

The chain recombines TRBV5-1 with TRBJ2-1, with 7 bases lining up with TRBD2. This CDR3 spans 14 amino acids. Germline lookup yields CDR1 SGHRS and CDR2 YFSETQ. With 4 bases clipped from V and 8 bases from J, the junction kept 9 bases outside the gene matches. The CDR3 sequence: CASSGQGREDEQFF. The CDR3 nucleotides are TGCGCCAGCAGCGGCCAAGGGAGGGAAGATGAGCAGTTCTTC. The variable domain in full, with the rest retrieved from reference TRBV5-1 and TRBJ2-1, is KAGVTQTPRYLIKTRGQQVTLSCSPISGHRSVSWYQQTPGQGLQFLFEYFSETQRNKGNFPGRFSGRQFSNSRSEMNVSTLELGDSALYLCASSGQGREDEQFFGPGTRLTVL.

V usage is TRBV27 and J usage is TRBJ1-1, with TRBD1 as a possible D gene (6 bases). The V end lost 2 bases, the J end lost 1 base, and 8 bases lay between the germline ends. This CDR3 is built from 14 residues. Germline V gene sequence: CDR1 MNHEY, CDR2 SMNVEV (reference sequence). CDR3 loop: CASSLRGSNTEAFF. Here the CDR3 DNA reads TGTGCCAGCAGTTTAAGGGGGTCGAACACTGAAGCTTTCTTT.